These T cell receptor beta chains were read from a single sample in a study of T cell repertoires in cytomegalovirus infection. These receptors lack a known antigen. MiXCR, applied by TCRdb to the reads, yields one record per CDR3 protein. The sample includes about 83,000 distinct CDR3 sequences, around 49% of them seen just once. The material was CD8+ T cells from cultured PBMCs, obtained from culture after CMV antigen stimulation. All receptors derive from a human donor in good health (CMV status not recorded). Some clones in this sample may be carry-over from other donors' samples. CDR3s include the opening cysteine and the closing phenylalanine or tryptophan. D genes are given only for firm matches. Size values are once, few and many counts, or a class for expanded clones, and some rows have none.

TRBJ1-1,NA,TRBV12-3/TRBV12-4,NA,CASSSAGQNTEAFF,TGTGCCAGCAGTTCGGCAGGGCAGAACACTGAAGCTTTCTTT
TRBJ2-2,NA,TRBV24-1,NA,CATSGNDRNTGELFF,TGTGCCACCAGTGGGAACGACAGAAACACCGGGGAGCTGTTTTTT
TRBJ1-2,few,TRBV4-3,NA,CASSQEGSVYGYTF,TGCGCCAGCAGCCAAGAGGGGTCTGTTTATGGCTACACCTTC
TRBJ2-1,once,TRBV27,NA,CASSTSWNEQFF,TGTGCCAGCTCCACCTCATGGAATGAGCAGTTCTTC
TRBJ2-1,NA,TRBV27,TRBD1,CASSFDRGDDEQFF,TGTGCCAGCAGTTTCGACAGGGGAGACGATGAGCAGTTCTTC
TRBJ2-5,few,TRBV4-1,TRBD2,CASSQDFGGLAASQETQYF,TGCGCCAGCAGCCAAGATTTCGGCGGACTAGCGGCTTCTCAAGAGACCCAGTACTTC
TRBJ2-1,NA,TRBV20-1,NA,CSALPGTGENEQFF,TGCAGTGCACTGCCCGGGACGGGAGAGAATGAGCAGTTCTTC
TRBJ1-1,NA,TRBV11-1,NA,CASSLAGFTGTEAFF,TGTGCCAGCAGCTTAGCAGGATTTACGGGGACTGAAGCTTTCTTT
TRBJ1-1,once,TRBV6-2/TRBV6-3,NA,CASSCQEPSDEAFF,TGTGCCAGCAGCTGCCAAGAACCTAGCGACGAAGCTTTCTTT
TRBJ2-1,few,TRBV7-9,TRBD2,CASSFGREGRGEQFF,TGTGCCAGCAGCTTCGGGCGGGAGGGCCGTGGTGAGCAGTTCTTC
TRBJ1-5,few,TRBV12-3/TRBV12-4,NA,CASSWSGAPSRPQHF,TGTGCCAGCAGTTGGTCAGGGGCACCTAGTAGGCCCCAGCATTTT
TRBJ2-1,NA,TRBV19,NA,CASYGDSYNEQFF,TGTGCCAGTTATGGGGATTCCTACAATGAGCAGTTCTTC
TRBJ2-5,few,TRBV19,TRBD2,CASSPSGGDTEETQYF,TGTGCCAGTAGTCCTTCCGGGGGGGACACAGAAGAGACCCAGTACTTC
TRBJ1-1,few,TRBV7-2,TRBD1,CASSSQGPTEAFF,TGTGCCAGCAGCTCACAGGGGCCCACTGAAGCTTTCTTT
TRBJ1-1,NA,TRBV12-3/TRBV12-4,NA,CAITGGEVEAFF,TGTGCCATCACGGGAGGGGAGGTAGAAGCTTTCTTT
TRBJ2-3,few,TRBV7-3,TRBD2,CASSSSSGGAGDTQYF,TGTGCCAGCAGCTCATCTAGCGGGGGGGCCGGAGATACGCAGTATTTT
TRBJ1-2,few,TRBV6-5,NA,CASSYSGPTSYGYTF,TGTGCCAGCAGTTACTCTGGACCGACCTCCTATGGCTACACCTTC
TRBJ1-3,NA,TRBV29-1,NA,CSAETTGNTIYF,TGCAGCGCTGAGACTACTGGAAACACCATATATTTT
TRBJ1-1,once,TRBV7-2,NA,CASSVGASNTEAFF,TGTGCCAGCAGCGTGGGCGCCTCGAACACTGAAGCTTTCTTT
TRBJ1-4,NA,TRBV7-9,NA,CASSLGSVDRIEKLFF,TGTGCCAGCAGCTTAGGGTCGGTGGACAGAATTGAAAAACTGTTTTTT
TRBJ2-7,NA,TRBV7-6,NA,CASSMGGEQYF,TGTGCCAGCAGTATGGGGGGCGAGCAGTACTTC
TRBJ1-1,NA,TRBV7-6,NA,CASSPPFRGFTEAFF,TGTGCCAGCAGCCCCCCGTTTCGGGGTTTCACTGAAGCTTTCTTT
TRBJ2-7,NA,TRBV28,TRBD2,CASSFPGAVLSIAGEEQYF,TGTGCCAGCAGTTTCCCAGGCGCGGTTTTGTCGATAGCGGGTGAAGAGCAGTACTTC
TRBJ2-1,NA,TRBV7-8,TRBD2,CASSLRGLGREITYNEQFF,TGTGCCAGCAGCTTAAGAGGTTTAGGGCGGGAGATCACCTACAATGAGCAGTTCTTC
TRBJ1-1,NA,TRBV9,NA,CASSVDPGPTEAFF,TGTGCCAGCAGCGTAGACCCGGGGCCCACTGAAGCTTTCTTT